This TCR beta chain stems from a study of blood T cell repertoires in COVID-19. The CDR3 runs 16 residues. The V gene end was trimmed by 4 bases and the J gene end by 6 bases; junction bases not matched to a gene: 10. Germline V gives CDR1 LGHDT, CDR2 YNNKEL (reference sequence). TCRdb keeps only in-frame clones here, not all; method: immunoSEQ multiplex PCR. The sample contains under 60,000 clones, 90% of which appear only once. The chain links TRBV3-1 (or the pseudogene TRBV3-2) to TRBJ2-1; TRBD2 agrees at 9 bases. The clonotype was recovered from a human donor in a cohort sampled during active COVID-19. Material: peripheral blood. The CDR3 DNA reads as TGTGCCAGCAGCCTCCTTAGCGGGAGAAGGGGCAATGAGCAGTTCTTC. Translated, it gives CASSLLSGRRGNEQFF.